This TCR beta chain was identified during a study of T cell repertoires in cytomegalovirus infection. General study findings and limits: Predominance within the ex vivo response was attributable to HLA-C-restricted CMV-specific TCR beta clonotypes.

CDR1 is SQVTM and CDR2 is ANQGSEA in the germline V gene. V was shortened by 5 bases and J by 0 bases, with 14 bases between the two germline ends. The CDR3 has 16 amino acids. This clonotype came up many times. Its antigen is currently unknown. MiXCR, run by TCRdb on the reads, gives a single entry per CDR3 protein. The repertoire has about 300,000 distinct CDR3 sequences, approximately 10% of them found once; the top ten carry more than 2.5%. Sequencing input: PBMCs. V gene TRBV29-1 combines with J gene TRBJ2-6; D unresolved. The source is a human donor in good health (CMV status not recorded). Some clones in this sample may be carry-over from other donors' samples. CDR3 nucleotide sequence: TGCAGCGTTCTTGGCAGGCCAAGCTCTGGGGCCAACGTCCTGACTTTC. It yields the protein CSVLGRPSSGANVLTF. The full variable domain, with the rest looked up from reference TRBV29-1 and TRBJ2-6, is SAVISQKPSRDICQRGTSLTIQCQVDSQVTMMFWYRQQPGQSLTLIATANQGSEATYESGFVIDKFPISRPNLTFSTLTVSNMSPEDSSIYLCSVLGRPSSGANVLTFGAGSRLTVL.